Shown below are 6 T cell receptor beta chains from a single sample sequenced in a study of T cells in Graves' hyperthyroidism and ophthalmopathy. RNA transcripts gave rise to amplified TCR beta CDR3 regions. First-round RT-PCR with HTBI primers amplified the TCR CDR3 region. TCRdb used MiXCR to reprocess the multiplex PCR reads, holding one entry per CDR3 protein. The sample contains around 700,000 distinct CDR3 sequences, roughly a sixth of which appear only once. Sequencing was carried out using blood. These receptors were collected from a woman in her 50s with Graves' hyperthyroidism that later progressed to Graves' ophthalmopathy.

The chain joins TRBV13 to TRBJ2-7; D remains ambiguous. Germline CDR1 reads PRHDT; CDR2 reads FYEKMQ (reference sequence). The CDR3 consists of 14 residues. The V gene lost 5 bases and the J gene lost 3 bases, with 14 bases spanning the gap. This CDR3 is CASSPRLGSYEQYF. The CDR3 coding sequence is TGTGCCAGCAGCCCCCGCTTAGGCAGCTACGAGCAGTACTTC.

To note about this clonotype: Likely a read error: the CDR3 ends without its conserved phenylalanine or tryptophan. The V gene is TRBV5-5, the J gene TRBJ1-5; 9 nucleotides align to TRBD1. CDR1 and CDR2 from the germline V gene are SGHKS and YYEKEE (reference sequence). J was trimmed by 6 bases and V by 4 bases; bases with no gene match: 8. The CDR3 has 15 amino acids. CDR3 DNA: TGTGCCAGCAGCCGGACAGGGGAGTTGTTTCAGCCCCAGCATCTT. Protein sequence: CASSRTGELFQPQHL.

This clonotype occurred many times. The CDR3 coding sequence is TGTGCCACAACGGGGGCGGGGAACACTGAAGCTTTCTTT. This gives the protein CATTGAGNTEAFF. V usage is TRBV7-3 and J usage is TRBJ1-1, with D possibly TRBD1 on 6 matching bases. Trimming took 10 bases from V and 1 from J, leaving 13 bases between them. This CDR3 spans 13 amino acids. CDR1 is SGHTA and CDR2 is FQGTGA in the germline V gene.

This clonotype was seen at least ten times. V usage is TRBV13 and J usage is TRBJ1-2; a possible D gene is TRBD1 (6 bases). Trimming stripped 6 bases from V and 5 bases from J, with 19 bases between. This CDR3 has 15 residues. Germline V gene sequence: CDR1 PRHDT, CDR2 FYEKMQ (reference sequence). The CDR3 loop reads CASSQGGQGPYGYTF. The CDR3 bases are TGTGCCAGCAGTCAAGGGGGGCAGGGGCCTTATGGCTACACCTTC. The full variable domain, in which reference TRBV13 and TRBJ1-2 provide the parts outside the CDR3, is AAGVIQSPRHLIKEKRETATLKCYPIPRHDTVYWYQQGPGQDPQFLISFYEKMQSDKGSIPDRFSAQQFSDYHSELNMSSLELGDSALYFCASSQGGQGPYGYTFGSGTRLTVV.

This clonotype was counted at least ten times. J is TRBJ2-2 and V is TRBV9, with a possible D match to TRBD1 (6 bases). The CDR3 has 14 residues. Germline assignment: CDR1 SGDLS and CDR2 YYNGEE. V was cut by 2 bases and J by 1 base, with 6 bases left in between. This CDR3 is CASSVGQNTGELFF. The DNA of the CDR3 is TGTGCCAGCAGCGTGGGACAGAACACCGGGGAGCTGTTTTTT.

The chain has TRBV7-9 and TRBJ2-3; 7 positions agree with TRBD1. V shed 1 base and J 1 base; nucleotides not matched to a gene: 5. Germline-derived CDR1 and CDR2 are SEHNR and FQNEAQ (reference sequence). The CDR3 covers 16 residues. The CDR3 loop is CASSLVSTGGTDTQYF. Here the CDR3 DNA reads TGTGCCAGCAGCTTAGTTAGCACAGGGGGCACAGATACGCAGTATTTT.